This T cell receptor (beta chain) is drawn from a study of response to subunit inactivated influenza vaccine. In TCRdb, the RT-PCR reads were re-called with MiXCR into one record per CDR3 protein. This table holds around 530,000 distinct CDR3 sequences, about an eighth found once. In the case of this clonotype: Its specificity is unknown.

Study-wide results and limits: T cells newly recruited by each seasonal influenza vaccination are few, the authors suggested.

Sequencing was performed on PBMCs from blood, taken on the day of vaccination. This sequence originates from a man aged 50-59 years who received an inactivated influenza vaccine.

Here the CDR3 DNA reads TGCGCCAGCAGCCATGTGGGAGGGAATCAGCCCCAGCATTTT. Translation: CASSHVGGNQPQHF. The genes are TRBV4-1 and TRBJ1-5, with no clear D. There are 14 residues in the CDR3. Germline V CDR1 and CDR2: MGHRA, YSYEKL. V lost 3 bases and J 4 bases, leaving 10 bases between the germline ends.